One and the same sample provided the 9 T cell receptor beta chains below, sequenced in a study of beta chain bispecific antibodies for T cell cancers. Using its own MiXCR run on the 5' RACE reads, TCRdb lists one record per CDR3 protein. Among just over 20,000 distinct CDR3 sequences listed, over 2% were seen once. What these receptors recognize is not known. General study points: The leukemia cells, rather than normal T cells, gave most of the targeted TRBV signal.

Either OKT3 anti-CD3 antibody or CD3/CD28 beads expanded T cells from blood mononuclear cells over 3 days. The sequenced sample consisted of healthy donor T cells cultured with leukemia cells. These receptors all come from a human donor in good health. Some clones in this sample may be carry-over from other donors' samples.

There are many counts of this clonotype. This chain joins TRBV4-1 and TRBJ1-5; D is possibly TRBD1 (5 bases). The CDR3 covers 16 residues. Germline V gives CDR1 MGHRA, CDR2 YSYEKL. The V and J ends lost 1 base and 6 bases respectively, with 16 bases between them. DNA of the CDR3: TGCGCCAGCAGCCAAGGGGGGGGTATCGGGGGTCAGCCCCAGCATTTT. Amino acid sequence: CASSQGGGIGGQPQHF.

This clonotype has at least ten counts. This rearrangement joins TRBV7-8 to TRBJ2-1, with D unclear. The CDR3 is made up of 15 amino acids. V dropped 2 bases and J dropped 8 bases, with 16 bases sitting between them. Per the germline V gene, CDR1 is SGHVS and CDR2 is FQNEAQ. Here the CDR3 reads CASSLMGSDVDEQFF. In DNA form, the CDR3 reads TGTGCCAGCAGCTTAATGGGATCGGACGTCGATGAGCAGTTCTTC.

V usage is TRBV7-9 and J usage is TRBJ2-1; TRBD2 might be the D (5 bases). From germline, CDR1 is SEHNR and CDR2 FQNEAQ (reference sequence). V gave up 1 base and J gave up 5 bases, with 12 bases separating them. CDR3 length equals 15 residues. The CDR3 coding sequence is TGTGCCAGCAGCTTAGAAGAATTAGCGAACAATGAGCAGTTCTTC. It yields the protein CASSLEELANNEQFF.

This clonotype was seen ten or more times. The J gene is TRBJ1-5, the V gene TRBV27; no reliable D call. V lost 1 base to trimming and J lost 7 bases, with 8 bases between them. Germline V gene sequence: CDR1 MNHEY, CDR2 SMNVEV (reference sequence). CDR3 length: 13 amino acids. CDR3 in DNA: TGTGCCAGCAGTTTATTAGGTGACCAGCCCCAGCATTTT. Its protein product is CASSLLGDQPQHF.

In this sample, this clonotype turned up a few times. The genes are TRBV5-6 and TRBJ1-1, with 7 nucleotides matching TRBD1. The J segment lost 3 bases and the V segment lost 3 bases, leaving 8 bases of the junction unmatched. The CDR3 sequence is 15 residues long. The germline V gene encodes CDR1 SGHDT and CDR2 YYEEEE. CDR3 amino acids: CASSSPRDSYTEAFF. CDR3 DNA sequence: TGTGCCAGCAGCTCACCCCGGGACAGTTACACTGAAGCTTTCTTT.

The sample holds many counts of this clonotype. The chain combines TRBV19 with TRBJ1-6, with D possibly being TRBD1 (5 bases). This CDR3 region has 14 residues. Between the trimmed V and J ends, which lost 3 bases and 9 bases, there was a span of 12 bases. The germline V gene encodes CDR1 LNHDA and CDR2 SQIVND (reference sequence). In DNA, the CDR3 is TGTGCCAGTAGTATTGGCTCTGGGGCTTCACCCCTCCACTTT. Its protein product is CASSIGSGASPLHF.

V usage is TRBV7-8 and J usage is TRBJ2-1; 9 bases map to TRBD1. The CDR3 runs 13 residues. Germline CDR1 and CDR2: SGHVS and FQNEAQ. The ends lost 3 bases at V and 8 bases at J; junction bases unmatched: 2. CDR3 protein: CASSFDRGYEQFF. Here the CDR3 DNA reads TGTGCCAGCAGCTTTGACAGGGGGTATGAGCAGTTCTTC.

This clonotype was counted between two and nine times. The V call is TRBV2, the J call TRBJ1-6; no definite D call. CDR3 length: 15 residues. The V end was cut by 6 bases, the J end by 5 bases, with 14 bases between. Germline V gene sequence: CDR1 SNHLY, CDR2 FYNNEI. In DNA form, the CDR3 reads TGTGCCAGCAGCTTTCCGATGGGAAATAATTCACCCCTCCACTTT. Its protein is CASSFPMGNNSPLHF.

This clonotype was seen many times. The rearrangement joins TRBV5-4 to TRBJ2-7; 7 nucleotides match TRBD2. The germline CDR1 and CDR2 sequences are SGHNT and YYREEE (reference sequence). Trimming took 4 bases from V and 6 from J; bases not matched to a gene: 16. CDR3 length: 16 residues. CDR3 in DNA: TGTGCCAGCAGCCCCCAAGCGGAGGGGAGGGGAGTCGAGCAGTACTTC. Amino acid sequence: CASSPQAEGRGVEQYF.